Each of the 32 T cell receptor beta chains below was sequenced from the same sample in a study of OX40 agonist ivuxolimab in advanced cancers. Some clones are missing from TCRdb's copy, which holds only in-frame ones; the method was immunoSEQ multiplex PCR. The sample records nearly 95,000 clones, under 95% being singletons. This sample comprised CD4+ or CD8+ T cells sorted from blood, obtained in a trial of the OX40 agonist ivuxolimab. These receptors all come from an adult with an advanced solid tumor such as melanoma, head and neck, liver or kidney cancer.

V gene TRBV27 combines with J gene TRBJ1-2, with TRBD1 matching 12 bases. This CDR3 is built from 13 residues. The V gene end was trimmed by 8 bases and the J gene end by 7 bases; junction bases not matched to a gene: 5. Germline V gene data show CDR1 as MNHEY and CDR2 as SMNVEV (reference sequence). CDR3 amino acids: CASGTGGRSGYTF. CDR3 DNA: TGTGCCAGCGGGACAGGGGGCAGAAGTGGCTACACCTTC.

This sequence joins TRBV6-1 and TRBJ1-5, with D uncertain. This CDR3 is 12 amino acids long. Per germline, CDR1 MNHNS and CDR2 SASEGT. Trimming took 8 bases from V and 2 from J, leaving 7 bases between them. The chain's CDR3 is CASRRGNQPQHF. The CDR3 region has the DNA TGTGCCAGCCGTAGGGGCAATCAGCCCCAGCATTTT.

This clone is a singleton in its sample. The genes are TRBV27 and TRBJ1-2; D gene ambiguous. The CDR3 has 13 amino acids. V lost 3 bases, J lost 2 bases, and 7 bases lay in between. The germline gives CDR1 MNHEY, CDR2 SMNVEV (reference sequence). The CDR3 reads CASSLYGNYGYTF. The CDR3 DNA sequence: TGTGCCAGCAGTTTGTACGGGAACTATGGCTACACCTTC.

This chain links TRBV4-1 with TRBJ2-3, with no clear D. CDR1 and CDR2 (germline): MGHRA, YSYEKL. CDR3 length: 13 amino acids. Trimming pared 3 bases from V and 11 bases from J, leaving 15 bases between. The CDR3 region is CASSHQLLFEQYF. In DNA, the CDR3 is TGCGCCAGCAGCCACCAACTCCTTTTTGAGCAGTATTTT.

The chain links TRBV23-1 to TRBJ1-1, with 11 bases matching TRBD1. TRBV23-1 is sorted into the ORF group, with uncertain function. Trimming at V came to 7 bases and at J to 11 bases, leaving 15 bases not matched to a gene. There are 15 residues in the CDR3. The CDR3: CASITFADRGHVAFF. The DNA for the CDR3 is TGCGCCAGCATCACCTTCGCGGACAGGGGGCATGTTGCTTTCTTT.

The V call is TRBV6-1, the J call TRBJ2-1, with unresolved D. Trimming stripped 6 bases from V and 10 bases from J, with 10 bases between. The CDR3 runs 11 residues. The germline gives CDR1 MNHNS, CDR2 SASEGT. CDR3 amino acids: CASSGPTEQFF. CDR3 nucleotides: TGTGCCAGCAGCGGACCAACCGAGCAGTTCTTC.

This clone was picked up one time. The V gene is TRBV30, the J gene TRBJ2-1, with 7 bases fitting TRBD1. V was pared by 5 bases and J by 3 bases, with 7 bases of the junction left unmatched. The CDR3 runs to 14 residues. Germline V gives CDR1 GTSNPN, CDR2 SVGIG (reference sequence). The CDR3 DNA follows: TGTGCCTGGGGCAGGACAGGCATCTACAATGAGCAGTTCTTC. Protein sequence: CAWGRTGIYNEQFF.

The rearrangement joins TRBV4-3 to TRBJ2-7, with D unclear. Between the trimmed V and J ends, which lost 1 base and 5 bases, there was a span of 3 bases. CDR3 size: 11 residues. The germline gives CDR1 LGHNA, CDR2 YSLEER. DNA for the CDR3: TGCGCCAGCAGCCAAGGGGACGAGCAGTACTTC. Its translation is CASSQGDEQYF.

This clone is deemed medium-sized. The V and J genes are TRBV29-1 and TRBJ1-1; TRBD1 aligns across 8 bases. V shed 4 bases and J 10 bases; nucleotides not matched to a gene: 11. This CDR3 is 13 amino acids long. CDR1 is SQVTM, CDR2 ANQGSEA, per germline. The CDR3 loop is CSVAWTGRSGAFF. The DNA for the CDR3 is TGCAGCGTTGCCTGGACAGGGCGATCAGGAGCTTTCTTT.

The CDR3 protein is CASSGRGGDTEAFF. CDR3 sequence (DNA): TGTGCCAGCAGTGGCCGGGGGGGGGACACTGAAGCTTTCTTT. This chain links TRBV2 with TRBJ1-1; D perhaps matches TRBD1 (5 bases). CDR3 length: 14 amino acids. Germline V lookup: CDR1 SNHLY, CDR2 FYNNEI. V lost 4 bases and J lost 3, with 12 bases in between.

The chain couples TRBV25-1 to TRBJ2-2, with D possibly TRBD2 on 5 matching bases. Looked up from germline, CDR1 is MGHDK and CDR2 is SYGVNS. The CDR3 is made up of 15 amino acids. V dropped 2 bases and J dropped 5 bases, with 12 bases sitting between them. This CDR3 is CASSEDYPRTGELFF. The CDR3 nucleotides are TGTGCCAGCAGTGAAGACTACCCGAGGACCGGGGAGCTGTTTTTT.

The chain couples TRBV11-2 to TRBJ2-3; TRBD1 might be the D (5 bases). V lost 1 base, J lost 4 bases, and 9 bases lay in between. The CDR3 consists of 14 residues. Germline V gene data show CDR1 as SGHAT and CDR2 as FQNNGV. CDR3 sequence: CASSLGQGADTQYF. Here the CDR3 DNA reads TGTGCCAGCAGCTTAGGGCAGGGCGCAGATACGCAGTATTTT.

This rearrangement joins TRBV19 to TRBJ1-6; TRBD1 is a possible D gene (6 bases). CDR1 is LNHDA, CDR2 SQIVND, per germline (reference sequence). The V end lost 9 bases, the J end lost 5 bases, and 11 bases lay between the germline ends. The CDR3 has 13 residues. The CDR3 reads CARRTEDNSPLHF. For the CDR3, the DNA is TGTGCCAGGAGGACAGAGGATAATTCACCCCTCCACTTT.

V usage is TRBV7-9 and J usage is TRBJ1-2; D gene unclear. With 3 bases removed from V and 6 bases from J, the gap between germline ends came to 8 bases. The CDR3 loop spans 12 amino acids. Germline CDR1 reads SEHNR; CDR2 reads FQNEAQ (reference sequence). The CDR3 loop is CASSLGEDGYTF. In DNA, the CDR3 is TGTGCCAGCAGCTTGGGAGAGGATGGCTACACCTTC.

The J gene is TRBJ2-5, the V gene TRBV2; TRBD2 aligns across 11 bases. V was clipped by 9 bases and J by 2 bases; unmatched bases: 8. CDR1 is SNHLY, CDR2 FYNNEI, per germline. The CDR3 length is 15 residues. The CDR3 loop reads CARGGTSGGQETQYF. The CDR3 DNA reads TGTGCCAGGGGGGGGACTAGCGGAGGTCAAGAGACCCAGTACTTC.

This clone was picked up one time. CDR3 residues: CASSPGAQPSGEQYF. The CDR3, as DNA: TGCGCCAGCAGCCCGGGGGCTCAACCAAGCGGCGAGCAGTACTTC. The chain joins TRBV4-3 to TRBJ2-7; the D call may be TRBD1 or TRBD2 (6 bases each). Germline V gives CDR1 LGHNA, CDR2 YSLEER. The CDR3 has 15 amino acids. The ends were cut back, 4 bases at V and 6 bases at J, with 19 bases in the middle.

The V gene is TRBV30, the J gene TRBJ2-7; the D gene is possibly TRBD2 (6 bases). The CDR3 spans 14 residues. Trimming removed 0 bases from V and 0 bases from J, with 9 bases in between. Germline V gives CDR1 GTSNPN, CDR2 SVGIG (reference sequence). CDR3 sequence (DNA): TGTGCCTGGAGTGTGACGGGGGTCTCCTACGAGCAGTACTTC. This encodes CAWSVTGVSYEQYF.

The chain has TRBV11-2 and TRBJ2-1, with D hard to call. This CDR3 comprises 15 residues. Germline V gene data show CDR1 as SGHAT and CDR2 as FQNNGV. The V and J ends lost 1 base and 2 bases respectively, with 9 bases between them. CDR3 protein: CASSLGLRTYNEQFF. In nucleotides, the CDR3 is TGTGCCAGCAGCTTAGGACTCAGAACCTACAATGAGCAGTTCTTC.

The V and J genes are TRBV11-2 and TRBJ2-2; 7 bases align to TRBD2. V lost 3 bases and J lost 4; bases outside the gene matches: 8. Per the germline V gene, CDR1 is SGHAT and CDR2 is FQNNGV. The CDR3 is made up of 16 amino acids. Written as DNA, the CDR3 is TGTGCCAGCAGCTTCGGGCGGGAGAGGGTCACCGGGGAGCTGTTTTTT. Its protein is CASSFGRERVTGELFF. Combining the CDR3 with reference TRBV11-2 and TRBJ2-2 gives the whole variable domain EAGVAQSPRYKIIEKRQSVAFWCNPISGHATLYWYQQILGQGPKLLIQFQNNGVVDDSQLPKDRFSAERLKGVDSTLKIQPAKLEDSAVYLCASSFGRERVTGELFFGEGSRLTVL.

This rearrangement joins TRBV27 to TRBJ2-7; D is possibly TRBD1 (6 bases). Trimming stripped 2 bases from V and 2 bases from J, with 7 bases between. The CDR3 is 13 residues long. Germline V lookup: CDR1 MNHEY, CDR2 SMNVEV (reference sequence). CDR3 sequence: CASSLGGPYEQYF. The CDR3 coding sequence is TGTGCCAGCAGTTTAGGGGGCCCCTACGAGCAGTACTTC.

The chain employs TRBV2 and TRBJ2-1, with 10 positions matching TRBD2. CDR1 is SNHLY and CDR2 is FYNNEI in the germline V gene. After removal of 6 bases from V and 7 bases from J, the junction contained 12 bases not matched to a gene. This CDR3 contains 16 residues. This chain's CDR3 is CASSPTSGILGNEQFF. The CDR3 nucleotides read TGTGCCAGCAGCCCTACTAGCGGGATATTGGGTAATGAGCAGTTCTTC.

This clone was counted once. This chain joins TRBV9 and TRBJ1-1; D not certain. Trimming took 7 bases from V and 1 from J, leaving 14 bases between them. The CDR3 runs to 14 residues. CDR1 is SGDLS and CDR2 is YYNGEE in the germline V gene. The CDR3 DNA reads TGTGCCAGCGGGCAGAGCGGTAGGAACACTGAAGCTTTCTTT. Encoded protein: CASGQSGRNTEAFF.

This rearrangement joins TRBV29-1 to TRBJ2-7, with unresolved D. Germline CDR1 reads SQVTM; CDR2 reads ANQGSEA. This CDR3 contains 12 residues. Trimming cost V 0 bases and J 7 bases, with 10 bases left between them. The CDR3: CSVEEGSGEQYF. The DNA for the CDR3 is TGCAGCGTTGAAGAGGGGTCTGGAGAGCAGTACTTC.

J is TRBJ1-4 and V is TRBV5-4, with D maybe TRBD1 (6 bases). The V and J ends lost 0 bases and 8 bases respectively, with 11 bases between them. Germline V gene lookup returns CDR1 SGHNT and CDR2 YYREEE (reference sequence). The CDR3 loop spans 14 amino acids. CDR3 loop: CASSLEGGGEKLFF. The CDR3 coding sequence is TGTGCCAGCAGCTTGGAGGGGGGAGGGGAAAAACTGTTTTTT.

This clone was detected only once. The DNA of the CDR3 is TGTGCCAGCAGTGTTTGGACAGCGATGAACACTGAAGCTTTCTTT. Protein product: CASSVWTAMNTEAFF. The rearrangement uses TRBV2 and TRBJ1-1; D is possibly TRBD1 (6 bases). Between the trimmed V and J ends, which lost 4 bases and 0 bases, there was a span of 12 bases. The germline CDR1 and CDR2 sequences are SNHLY and FYNNEI. The CDR3 runs to 15 residues.

The rearrangement uses TRBV5-1 and TRBJ2-7, with D possibly matching TRBD1 (6 bases). The CDR3 covers 14 residues. CDR1 and CDR2 from the germline V gene are SGHRS and YFSETQ. The germline V and J ends were trimmed by 2 bases and 6 bases, with 15 bases remaining between them. The CDR3 coding sequence is TGCGCCAGCAGCTTAAAACCGGGACAACGCGAGCAGTACTTC. As protein: CASSLKPGQREQYF.

CDR3 in amino acids: CASSLGTGRDTEAFF. CDR3 nucleotide sequence: TGTGCCAGCAGCTTGGGAACAGGGCGGGACACTGAAGCTTTCTTT. The chain employs TRBV5-5 and TRBJ1-1; perhaps TRBD1 as D (6 bases). The CDR3 loop spans 15 amino acids. CDR1 SGHKS and CDR2 YYEKEE come from the germline V gene (reference sequence). Deletions cut 0 bases from V and 3 bases from J, with 12 bases between.

J is TRBJ1-2 and V is TRBV6-6, with 7 nucleotides matching TRBD1. The CDR3 is made up of 14 amino acids. The trim removed 5 bases at V and 5 bases at J, leaving 8 bases unmatched. Germline V CDR1 and CDR2: MNHNY, SVGAGI (reference sequence). The CDR3 coding sequence is TGTGCCAGCAGTAGTAGGGGGCCTGCGTATGGCTACACCTTC. It is translated as CASSSRGPAYGYTF.

V and J are TRBV27 and TRBJ2-5, with TRBD2 as a possible D gene (5 bases). The J call may be in error: the DNA end matches TRBJ2-7 better. CDR1 is MNHEY, CDR2 SMNVEV, per germline (reference sequence). The CDR3 is made up of 14 amino acids. CDR3 bases: TGTGCCAGCAGTCCGAGTCTAGGAGGCTACGAGCAGTACTTC. This encodes CASSPSLGGYEQYF.

This clone has a handful of counts. The rearrangement joins TRBV27 to TRBJ2-3; TRBD2 aligns across 14 bases. There are 16 residues in the CDR3. Germline V gene data show CDR1 as MNHEY and CDR2 as SMNVEV (reference sequence). With 5 bases clipped from V and 7 bases from J, the junction kept 8 bases outside the gene matches. Written as DNA, the CDR3 is TGTGCCAGCAGTCCGACGACTAGCGGGGGGGTGTATACGCAGTATTTT. Encoded protein: CASSPTTSGGVYTQYF.

Concerning this clone itself: Other nucleotide sequences from this sample produce the same CDR3. The chain recombines TRBV27 with TRBJ1-1; no clear D gene. CDR3 size: 13 residues. V gave up 3 bases and J gave up 6 bases, with 11 bases separating them. Germline CDR1 MNHEY, CDR2 SMNVEV (reference sequence). The CDR3 region has the DNA TGTGCCAGCAGTTTGTCTACAGCTGCTGAAGCTTTCTTT. It is translated as CASSLSTAAEAFF.

This chain links TRBV18 with TRBJ2-7; 7 bases agree with TRBD1. Trimming removed 3 bases from V and 6 bases from J; junction bases left unmatched: 11. CDR3 length: 15 residues. From germline, CDR1 is KGHSH and CDR2 LQKENI. The CDR3 coding sequence is TGTGCCAGCTCACCTCCGGGGACAGCCTCTGTCGAGCAGTACTTC. Amino acid sequence: CASSPPGTASVEQYF.